The 30 T cell receptor beta chains presented below share a single source sample, sequenced in a study of human T cells and chemical hapten exposure (dated by TCRdb to about 2021). The library was generated by RACE. Sequencing was performed on a NextSeq 500. Using fastp trimming at Q25 and MiXCR clonotype assembly, TCRdb reanalyzed the public sequencing data and kept in-frame beta chains. For every CDR3 protein sequence, its rows merge into one entry that carries the most common genes and DNA. The sample records 300,000 to 450,000 distinct CDR3 sequences, approximately 5.1% of which are singletons. The ten top clones hold approximately 2.3% of the sample. The sample's time point label is to be understood as: patch test 1, 2 weeks after DPC sensitization. The sample's treatment or condition, from its label and the paper: therapeutic diphenylcyclopropenone sensitization with weekly scalp DPC. Specimen: whole blood, collected in connection with sensitization to the hapten diphenylcyclopropenone (DPC). The source is a woman aged 45-59 years with alopecia areata. Some clones in this sample may be carry-over from other donors' samples.

This clonotype was seen ten or more times. V gene TRBV7-9 combines with J gene TRBJ1-2; 10 bases map to TRBD1. The ends lost 3 bases at V and 8 bases at J; junction bases unmatched: 9. The CDR3 runs to 15 residues. CDR1 is SEHNR and CDR2 is FQNEAQ in the germline V gene (reference sequence). The CDR3, as DNA: TGTGCCAGCAGCTTGCTGACAGGGGGCTTGGAAGGCTACACCTTC. It yields the protein CASSLLTGGLEGYTF.

This clonotype was found many times. The chain has TRBV4-2 and TRBJ2-3; 9 bases align to TRBD1. The ends lost 1 base at V and 2 bases at J; junction bases unmatched: 4. Germline assignment: CDR1 LGHNA and CDR2 YNFKEQ. This CDR3 has 16 amino acids. The CDR3: CASSQAGQGTTDTQYF. The CDR3 region has the DNA TGTGCCAGCAGCCAAGCTGGACAGGGGACCACAGATACGCAGTATTTT.

This chain joins TRBV9 and TRBJ2-7, with a possible D match to TRBD1 (6 bases). Trimming removed 3 bases from V and 7 bases from J, with 8 bases in between. This CDR3 is built from 11 residues. Germline assignment: CDR1 SGDLS and CDR2 YYNGEE. The CDR3 protein is CASSGGTEQYF. In DNA, the CDR3 is TGTGCCAGCAGCGGTGGGACAGAGCAGTACTTC.

This clonotype has a handful of counts. The chain has TRBV13 and TRBJ2-5; the D is unclear. Germline V lookup: CDR1 PRHDT, CDR2 FYEKMQ (reference sequence). The length of the CDR3 is 13 residues. V lost 3 bases and J 5 bases, leaving 10 bases between the germline ends. DNA of the CDR3: TGTGCCAGCAGCTTCTTGACGGCGGAGACCCAGTACTTC. It translates to CASSFLTAETQYF. The variable domain in full, completed from reference TRBV13 and TRBJ2-5, reads AAGVIQSPRHLIKEKRETATLKCYPIPRHDTVYWYQQGPGQDPQFLISFYEKMQSDKGSIPDRFSAQQFSDYHSELNMSSLELGDSALYFCASSFLTAETQYFGPGTRLLVL.

This clonotype was counted a few times. This chain links TRBV12-3 or TRBV12-4 with TRBJ2-3; D remains unclear. CDR3 length: 14 amino acids. V was clipped by 1 base and J by 1 base, with 6 bases between them. CDR3 region: CASSLGHRTDTQYF. Here the CDR3 DNA reads TGTGCCAGCAGTTTAGGACATCGCACAGATACGCAGTATTTT.

Ten or more counts support this clonotype. This rearrangement joins TRBV9 to TRBJ2-1; D remains unclear. This CDR3 contains 15 residues. Looked up from germline, CDR1 is SGDLS and CDR2 is YYNGEE. The V end lost 1 base, the J end lost 4 bases, and 12 bases lay between the germline ends. CDR3 residues: CASSVRQATYNEQFF. CDR3 DNA sequence: TGTGCCAGCAGCGTACGGCAGGCTACGTACAATGAGCAGTTCTTC. Filled out from reference TRBV9 and TRBJ2-1, the complete variable domain reads DSGVTQTPKHLITATGQRVTLRCSPRSGDLSVYWYQQSLDQGLQFLIQYYNGEERAKGNILERFSAQQFPDLHSELNLSSLELGDSALYFCASSVRQATYNEQFFGPGTRLTVL.

This chain uses TRBV12-3 or TRBV12-4 with TRBJ2-6, with D possibly being TRBD1 (5 bases). The CDR3 totals 13 residues. V lost 8 bases and J lost 3, with 8 bases in between. The CDR3, as DNA: TGTGCCAGCGTAGGGGTTGGGGCCAACGTCCTGACTTTC. Amino acids: CASVGVGANVLTF.

This clonotype was seen only a few times. V gene TRBV12-3 or TRBV12-4 combines with J gene TRBJ2-7, with 13 bases that match TRBD2. This CDR3 is built from 16 residues. The J segment lost 0 bases and the V segment lost 5 bases, leaving 4 bases of the junction unmatched. The CDR3 region is CASSPGTSGNSYEQYF. The CDR3 region has the DNA TGTGCCAGCAGTCCAGGGACTAGCGGGAACTCCTACGAGCAGTACTTC.

V and J are TRBV24-1 and TRBJ1-1; D gene uncertain. Germline CDR1 reads KGHDR; CDR2 reads SFDVKD. Trimming cost V 1 base and J 6 bases, with 5 bases left between them. The CDR3 spans 12 residues. CDR3: CATSDLGPEAFF. CDR3 bases: TGTGCCACCAGTGATTTAGGACCTGAAGCTTTCTTT.

This clonotype was seen more than once but under ten times. The gene calls are TRBV24-1 and TRBJ1-2, with D possibly being TRBD1 (6 bases). The CDR3 sequence is 14 residues long. The V end was cut by 1 base, the J end by 6 bases, with 11 bases between. Germline V lookup: CDR1 KGHDR, CDR2 SFDVKD. The CDR3 reads CATSDFTGKNGYTF. In nucleotides, the CDR3 is TGTGCCACCAGTGATTTTACAGGGAAAAATGGCTACACCTTC.

In this sample, this clonotype turned up many times. This sequence joins TRBV12-3 or TRBV12-4 and TRBJ1-1; perhaps TRBD1 as D (5 bases). The length of the CDR3 is 12 residues. V was pared by 6 bases and J by 6 bases, with 11 bases between. The CDR3 spells CASRGTGAEAFF. The CDR3 nucleotides are TGTGCCAGCAGGGGGACGGGGGCTGAAGCTTTCTTT.

At least ten counts were recorded for this clonotype. The chain couples TRBV18 to TRBJ1-2; maybe TRBD1 (5 bases). This CDR3 has 14 residues. CDR1 and CDR2 (germline): KGHSH, LQKENI. The V gene lost 0 bases and the J gene lost 8 bases, with 13 bases spanning the gap. CDR3 residues: CASSPPGRDAGYTF. CDR3 DNA: TGTGCCAGCTCACCACCGGGCAGGGACGCCGGCTACACCTTC.

The chain couples TRBV7-8 to TRBJ2-6; the D gene is possibly TRBD2 (5 bases). Trimming removed 5 bases from V and 4 bases from J, with 24 bases in between. In germline, CDR1 is SGHVS, CDR2 FQNEAQ. The CDR3 length is 19 residues. For the CDR3, the DNA is TGTGCCAGCAGCCTCTTACGGGGAGCAGGCTATCCGGGGGCCAACGTCCTGACTTTC. Its protein is CASSLLRGAGYPGANVLTF.

The CDR3 region has the DNA TGCAGTGCTAGTAGCGACAGTTCTCCCTATGGCTACACCTTC. Its translation is CSASSDSSPYGYTF. J is TRBJ1-2 and V is TRBV20-1; D is perhaps TRBD1 (5 bases). Trimming cost V 3 bases and J 4 bases, with 15 bases left between them. The CDR3 contains 14 residues. Per the germline V gene, CDR1 is DFQATT and CDR2 is SNEGSKA (reference sequence).

This clonotype occurred many times. The V gene is TRBV20-1, the J gene TRBJ1-5; no definite D call. The CDR3 loop spans 8 amino acids. Germline V gene data show CDR1 as DFQATT and CDR2 as SNEGSKA (reference sequence). The V gene lost 7 bases and the J gene lost 9 bases, with 4 bases spanning the gap. The CDR3 loop is CSVGPQHF. In nucleotides, the CDR3 is TGCAGTGTGGGGCCCCAGCATTTT.

In this sample, this clonotype turned up once. A much larger clone differs from this one at a single base, so this may be a read error. The chain recombines TRBV5-1 with TRBJ2-3, with 7 bases matching TRBD2. This CDR3 is built from 15 residues. Germline V gives CDR1 SGHRS, CDR2 YFSETQ. Germline trimming cut 0 bases from V and 5 bases from J; bases unmatched to any gene: 6. CDR3: CASSLASGVIDTQYF. The CDR3 coding sequence is TGCGCCAGCAGCTTGGCCAGCGGGGTCATAGATACGCAGTATTTT. Together with reference TRBV5-1 and TRBJ2-3, the CDR3 gives the full variable domain: KAGVTQTPRYLIKTRGQQVTLSCSPISGHRSVSWYQQTPGQGLQFLFEYFSETQRNKGNFPGRFSGRQFSNSRSEMNVSTLELGDSALYLCASSLASGVIDTQYFGPGTRLTVL.

Only a few counts were recorded for this clonotype. The chain has TRBV29-1 and TRBJ2-5, with D unresolved. This CDR3 is 14 amino acids long. Germline V gene sequence: CDR1 SQVTM, CDR2 ANQGSEA. Trimming cost V 4 bases and J 3 bases, with 15 bases left between them. The CDR3 nucleotides read TGCAGCGTTGCCTCGGTCTTACAAAAAGAGACCCAGTACTTC. Its translation is CSVASVLQKETQYF.

The chain links TRBV7-3 to TRBJ2-1; 11 positions match TRBD2. Germline-derived CDR1 and CDR2 are SGHTA and FQGTGA. V trimming: 2 bases; J trimming: 5 bases; junction bases outside the gene matches: 2. This CDR3 spans 15 amino acids. The CDR3 spells CASSLRTSGHNEQFF. In DNA, the CDR3 is TGTGCCAGCAGCTTACGGACTAGCGGGCACAATGAGCAGTTCTTC.

This clonotype has a handful of counts. The chain is built from TRBV28 and TRBJ2-1, with TRBD1 identical over 9 bases. Germline V lookup: CDR1 MDHEN, CDR2 SYDVKM. The CDR3 has 18 amino acids. Trimming removed 7 bases from V and 7 bases from J; junction bases left unmatched: 20. In nucleotides, the CDR3 is TGTGCCAGCAACCCCCTTGGGACAGGGCCATGGGGAATGAATGAGCAGTTCTTC. This encodes CASNPLGTGPWGMNEQFF.

This clonotype has ten or more counts. The chain is built from TRBV5-1 and TRBJ1-5, with D possibly TRBD1 on 6 matching bases. The CDR3 spans 14 residues. Germline V gene data show CDR1 as SGHRS and CDR2 as YFSETQ. The germline V and J ends were trimmed by 2 bases and 7 bases, with 13 bases remaining between them. The DNA for the CDR3 is TGCGCCAGCAGCTTACAGGGTCAGGGCCAGCCCCAGCATTTT. It specifies CASSLQGQGQPQHF.

In its sample, this clonotype was seen a few times. The J gene is TRBJ2-2, the V gene TRBV2; D not certain. Germline V gives CDR1 SNHLY, CDR2 FYNNEI. V dropped 0 bases and J dropped 6 bases, with 11 bases sitting between them. This CDR3 has 15 amino acids. The CDR3 DNA reads TGTGCCAGCAGTGAAGCGCTTCGGGTTCCCGGGGAGCTGTTTTTT. Translating it yields CASSEALRVPGELFF. Combining the CDR3 with reference TRBV2 and TRBJ2-2 gives the whole variable domain EPEVTQTPSHQVTQMGQEVILRCVPISNHLYFYWYRQILGQKVEFLVSFYNNEISEKSEIFDDQFSVERPDGSNFTLKIRSTKLEDSAMYFCASSEALRVPGELFFGEGSRLTVL.

This clonotype was seen many times. The chain employs TRBV29-1 and TRBJ1-3; TRBD1 agrees at 7 bases. This CDR3 contains 14 residues. The V and J ends lost 6 bases and 2 bases, in that order; junction bases with no gene match: 7. Germline CDR1 is SQVTM and CDR2 is ANQGSEA. The CDR3 reads CSVTQGDPGNTIYF. DNA for the CDR3: TGCAGCGTGACCCAGGGGGACCCTGGAAACACCATATATTTT.

This clonotype has only a few counts. V is TRBV10-3 and J is TRBJ2-1; TRBD2 is a possible D gene (7 bases). Deletions cut 3 bases from V and 7 bases from J, with 19 bases between. Germline-derived CDR1 and CDR2 are ENHRY and SYGVKD. CDR3 size: 16 residues. CDR3: CAISDPTRGQGNEQFF. CDR3 DNA sequence: TGTGCCATCAGTGACCCTACGCGGGGGCAGGGTAATGAGCAGTTCTTC.

In this sample, this clonotype turned up many times. The chain couples TRBV5-1 to TRBJ2-1; D call uncertain. Germline V lookup: CDR1 SGHRS, CDR2 YFSETQ. The V and J ends lost 4 bases and 8 bases respectively, with 16 bases between them. This CDR3 spans 14 amino acids. CDR3 nucleotide sequence: TGCGCCAGCAGCCCAGGACGGCCGTTAGATGAGCAGTTCTTC. Translation: CASSPGRPLDEQFF.

V is TRBV2 and J is TRBJ2-3; D assignment may be TRBD1 or TRBD2 (6 bases each). Germline V gene data show CDR1 as SNHLY and CDR2 as FYNNEI. The V gene lost 2 bases and the J gene lost 2 bases, with 14 bases spanning the gap. The CDR3 covers 16 residues. The CDR3 bases are TGTGCCAGCAGTGAATTCCCGGGGGCCTTCACAGATACGCAGTATTTT. The encoded protein is CASSEFPGAFTDTQYF.

The table lists this clonotype with many counts. The gene calls are TRBV14 and TRBJ1-5, with unresolved D. Trimming cost V 0 bases and J 4 bases, with 7 bases left between them. The CDR3 length is 14 residues. The V gene's germline CDR1 is SGHDN and CDR2 FVKESK. The CDR3 DNA reads TGTGCCAGCAGCCAAGACAACTTGAATCAGCCCCAGCATTTT. Amino acid sequence: CASSQDNLNQPQHF. Full variable domain (rest looked up from reference TRBV14 and TRBJ1-5): EAGVTQFPSHSVIEKGQTVTLRCDPISGHDNLYWYRRVMGKEIKFLLHFVKESKQDESGMPNNRFLAERTGGTYSTLKVQPAELEDSGVYFCASSQDNLNQPQHFGDGTRLSIL.

This clonotype was seen many times. The chain couples TRBV29-1 to TRBJ1-1; D unclear. Looked up from germline, CDR1 is SQVTM and CDR2 is ANQGSEA. V was shortened by 3 bases and J by 4 bases, with 6 bases between the two germline ends. The CDR3 has 11 residues. The CDR3 DNA reads TGCAGCGTTGAGAGGGTCACTGAAGCTTTCTTT. It encodes CSVERVTEAFF. Complete variable domain (other parts from reference TRBV29-1 and TRBJ1-1): SAVISQKPSRDICQRGTSLTIQCQVDSQVTMMFWYRQQPGQSLTLIATANQGSEATYESGFVIDKFPISRPNLTFSTLTVSNMSPEDSSIYLCSVERVTEAFFGQGTRLTVV.

The table lists this clonotype with many counts. The V gene is TRBV5-1, the J gene TRBJ2-2, with 12 bases matching TRBD1. The CDR3 loop spans 15 amino acids. CDR1 is SGHRS and CDR2 is YFSETQ in the germline V gene. V trimming: 7 bases; J trimming: 7 bases; junction bases outside the gene matches: 8. The CDR3 sequence: CASLPGQGAGGELFF. DNA for the CDR3: TGCGCCAGCCTCCCGGGACAGGGGGCCGGCGGGGAGCTGTTTTTT.

This clonotype was seen at least ten times. J is TRBJ2-5 and V is TRBV5-5; D not resolved. CDR3 length equals 14 residues. V dropped 4 bases and J dropped 2 bases, with 12 bases sitting between them. Germline loops: CDR1 SGHKS, CDR2 YYEKEE (reference sequence). For the CDR3, the DNA is TGTGCCAGCAGCATTCTGGACGGGCAAGAGACCCAGTACTTC. It translates to CASSILDGQETQYF. Using reference TRBV5-5 and TRBJ2-5 for the parts outside the CDR3, the full variable domain is DAGVTQSPTHLIKTRGQQVTLRCSPISGHKSVSWYQQVLGQGPQFIFQYYEKEERGRGNFPDRFSARQFPNYSSELNVNALLLGDSALYLCASSILDGQETQYFGPGTRLLVL.

This clonotype was observed a handful of times. The genes are TRBV20-1 and TRBJ2-3, with no clear D. This CDR3 has 13 residues. Deletions cut 4 bases from V and 3 bases from J, with 11 bases between. Germline loops: CDR1 DFQATT, CDR2 SNEGSKA (reference sequence). CDR3 nucleotides: TGCAGTGCTACCGGTGGTCCAACAGATACGCAGTATTTT. As protein: CSATGGPTDTQYF.